Below, 11 T cell receptor beta chains from the same sample are listed, as sequenced in a study of T-cell reconstitution after alpha-beta-depleted transplantation in children. Unique molecular identifiers were used in preparing the TCRbeta library. TCRdb recomputed calls from the PCR reads with MiXCR, one row per CDR3 protein. Of roughly 610,000 distinct CDR3 sequences listed, about 11% were seen once; the top ten hold 4%. The specimen comprised PBMCs from the stem cell graft donor, sampled from the stem cell graft. The origin of the receptors is a human donor who donated a stem cell graft to a child with acute myeloid leukemia.

This clonotype was recorded many times. The V gene is TRBV29-1, the J gene TRBJ2-1; maybe TRBD1 (6 bases). Trimming shortened V by 7 bases and J by 2 bases, and 12 bases separated the two germline ends. The CDR3 loop spans 13 amino acids. The germline CDR1 and CDR2 sequences are SQVTM and ANQGSEA. This CDR3 reads CSASGETYNEQFF. The CDR3, as DNA: TGCAGCGCTTCAGGGGAGACCTACAATGAGCAGTTCTTC.

In this sample, this clonotype turned up a few times. This chain uses TRBV6-2 or TRBV6-3 with TRBJ2-7, with 8 bases lining up with TRBD2. CDR3 length: 14 residues. J lost 2 bases, V lost 6 bases, and 6 bases had no gene match. Germline V CDR1 and CDR2: MNHEY, SVGEGT. CDR3 nucleotides: TGTGCCAGCAGGGCAGCGGGAGACCCCTACGAGCAGTACTTC. Its protein is CASRAAGDPYEQYF.

This clonotype was counted only a few times. The genes are TRBV5-5 and TRBJ2-6; D unclear. V shed 0 bases and J shed 0 bases, with 7 bases lying between them. The CDR3 contains 16 residues. Germline CDR1 reads SGHKS; CDR2 reads YYEKEE (reference sequence). DNA of the CDR3: TGTGCCAGCAGCTTGGACACTCGCTCTGGGGCCAACGTCCTGACTTTC. Translating it yields CASSLDTRSGANVLTF.

The V and J genes are TRBV7-6 and TRBJ1-1; D remains ambiguous. CDR3 length equals 18 residues. Germline CDR1 and CDR2: SGHVS and FNYEAQ. Trimming left V 7 bases short and J 0 bases short, with 24 bases between. The CDR3: CASTLFSLRRGLNTEAFF. CDR3 DNA: TGTGCCAGCACCCTTTTCAGCCTTAGGCGTGGCCTGAACACTGAAGCTTTCTTT.

The J gene is TRBJ2-7, the V gene TRBV30, with a weak D call TRBD1 (5 bases). Trimming left V 3 bases short and J 6 bases short, with 15 bases between. CDR3 length: 13 residues. The germline V gene encodes CDR1 GTSNPN and CDR2 SVGIG (reference sequence). The CDR3 region is CAWRQRGTSEQYF. In nucleotides, the CDR3 is TGTGCCTGGAGACAAAGGGGAACGAGCGAGCAGTACTTC.

The chain couples TRBV20-1 to TRBJ1-4; D might be TRBD1 (5 bases). This CDR3 is built from 16 residues. Germline CDR1 DFQATT, CDR2 SNEGSKA (reference sequence). The V end was cut by 6 bases, the J end by 0 bases, with 17 bases between. CDR3 bases: TGCAGTGCCGAAGGTCGGGGCTCCACAACTAATGAAAAACTGTTTTTT. Protein sequence: CSAEGRGSTTNEKLFF.

This clonotype was observed a few times. The V call is TRBV29-1, the J call TRBJ2-3; D is possibly TRBD2 (5 bases). Germline V lookup: CDR1 SQVTM, CDR2 ANQGSEA. Trimming left V 7 bases short and J 6 bases short, with 11 bases between. This CDR3 spans 11 amino acids. The CDR3 here is CSASPGDTQYF. As DNA, the CDR3 is TGCAGCGCCTCTCCGGGGGATACGCAGTATTTT.

The chain carries TRBV7-9 and TRBJ2-3; TRBD2 aligns across 7 bases. This CDR3 has 15 residues. V gave up 4 bases and J gave up 5 bases; unmatched junction bases: 9. CDR1 is SEHNR, CDR2 FQNEAQ, per germline (reference sequence). The chain's CDR3 is CASSSWEGRRDTQYF. Here the CDR3 DNA reads TGTGCCAGCAGCTCATGGGAGGGAAGGAGAGATACGCAGTATTTT.

This clonotype appeared a few times. This chain connects TRBV7-2 to TRBJ2-3; a weak D match, TRBD2 (6 bases). This CDR3 has 16 amino acids. Trimming left V 1 base short and J 6 bases short, with 17 bases between. Germline CDR1 reads SGHTA; CDR2 reads FQGNSA. The CDR3 is CASSLVSGSKRDTQYF. For the CDR3, the DNA is TGTGCCAGCAGCTTAGTTAGCGGCAGCAAACGGGATACGCAGTATTTT. The full variable domain, with the rest looked up from reference TRBV7-2 and TRBJ2-3, is GAGVSQSPSNKVTEKGKDVELRCDPISGHTALYWYRQSLGQGLEFLIYFQGNSAPDKSGLPSDRFSAERTGGSVSTLTIQRTQQEDSAVYLCASSLVSGSKRDTQYFGPGTRLTVL.

In its sample, this clonotype was seen a few times. The chain is built from TRBV4-2 and TRBJ2-3; 11 nucleotides align to TRBD2. The germline gives CDR1 LGHNA, CDR2 YNFKEQ. V gave up 4 bases and J gave up 0 bases; unmatched junction bases: 9. There are 18 residues in the CDR3. CDR3 region: CASSPVASGRWSTDTQYF. For the CDR3, the DNA is TGTGCCAGCAGCCCGGTAGCTAGCGGGAGGTGGAGCACAGATACGCAGTATTTT.

This clonotype was detected ten times or more. The gene calls are TRBV28 and TRBJ2-3; 7 bases agree with TRBD1. Germline CDR1 is MDHEN and CDR2 is SYDVKM. V was pared by 6 bases and J by 4 bases, with 4 bases of the junction left unmatched. The CDR3 contains 13 residues. The CDR3 is CASSTGEADTQYF. For the CDR3, the DNA is TGTGCCAGCAGCACAGGGGAAGCAGATACGCAGTATTTT. Looking up the rest from reference TRBV28 and TRBJ2-3 gives the full variable domain: DVKVTQSSRYLVKRTGEKVFLECVQDMDHENMFWYRQDPGLGLRLIYFSYDVKMKEKGDIPEGYSVSREKKERFSLILESASTNQTSMYLCASSTGEADTQYFGPGTRLTVL.